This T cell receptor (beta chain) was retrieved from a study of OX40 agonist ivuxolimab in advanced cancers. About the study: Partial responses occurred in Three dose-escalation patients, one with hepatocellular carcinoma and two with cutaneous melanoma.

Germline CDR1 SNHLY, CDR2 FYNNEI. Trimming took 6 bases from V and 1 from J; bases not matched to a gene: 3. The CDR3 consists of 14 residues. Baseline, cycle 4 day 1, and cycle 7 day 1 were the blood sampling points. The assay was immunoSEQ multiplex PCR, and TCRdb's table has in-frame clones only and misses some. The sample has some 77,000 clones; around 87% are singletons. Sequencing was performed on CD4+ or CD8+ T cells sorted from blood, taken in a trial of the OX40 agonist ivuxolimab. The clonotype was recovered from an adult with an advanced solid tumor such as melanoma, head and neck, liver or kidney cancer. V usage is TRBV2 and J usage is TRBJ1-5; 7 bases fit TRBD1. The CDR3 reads CASRGTASNQPQHF. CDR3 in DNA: TGTGCCAGCAGGGGGACAGCCAGCAATCAGCCCCAGCATTTT.